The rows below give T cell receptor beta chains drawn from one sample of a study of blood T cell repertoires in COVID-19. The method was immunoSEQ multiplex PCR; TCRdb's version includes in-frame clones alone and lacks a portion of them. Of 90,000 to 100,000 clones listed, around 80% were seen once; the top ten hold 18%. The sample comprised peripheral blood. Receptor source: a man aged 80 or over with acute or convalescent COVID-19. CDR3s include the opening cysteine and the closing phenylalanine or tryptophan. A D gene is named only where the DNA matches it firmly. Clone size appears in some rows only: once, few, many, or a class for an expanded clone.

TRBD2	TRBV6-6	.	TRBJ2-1	CASSPGGAKDNEQFF	TGTGCCAGCAGCCCCGGGGGGGCGAAAGACAATGAGCAGTTCTTC
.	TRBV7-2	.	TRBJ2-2	CASSVYGLIGELFF	TGTGCCAGCAGCGTATACGGACTAATCGGGGAGCTGTTTTTT
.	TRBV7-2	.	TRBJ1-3	CASSLGVRSYSGNTIYF	TGTGCCAGCAGCTTAGGAGTCCGGAGCTACTCTGGAAACACCATATATTTT
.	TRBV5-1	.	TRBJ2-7	CASSQTIAYEQYF	TGCGCCAGCAGCCAAACAATTGCCTACGAGCAGTACTTC
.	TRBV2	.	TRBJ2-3	CASSEMGSSTDTQYF	TGTGCCAGCAGTGAAATGGGGAGCAGCACAGATACGCAGTATTTT
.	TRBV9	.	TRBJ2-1	CASSVAPTGGGPYNEQFF	TGTGCCAGCAGCGTAGCGCCAACAGGGGGAGGGCCCTACAATGAGCAGTTCTTC
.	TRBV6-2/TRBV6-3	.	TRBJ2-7	CASSYAYHEQYF	TGTGCCAGCAGTTACGCCTACCACGAGCAGTACTTC
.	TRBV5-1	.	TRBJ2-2	CASKFGQNTGELFF	TGCGCCAGCAAGTTTGGACAAAACACCGGGGAGCTGTTTTTT
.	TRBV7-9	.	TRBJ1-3	CASTHENTIYF	TGTGCCAGTACCCATGAGAACACCATATATTTT
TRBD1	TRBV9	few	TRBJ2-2	CASSFYDRVGTGELFF	TGTGCCAGCAGCTTCTACGACAGGGTTGGCACCGGGGAGCTGTTTTTT
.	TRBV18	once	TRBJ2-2	CASSPGGTPGTGELFF	TGTGCCAGCTCACCGGGAGGGACACCGGGCACCGGGGAGCTGTTTTTT
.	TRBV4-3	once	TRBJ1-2	CASSQDAAGRGYGYTF	TGCGCCAGCAGCCAAGACGCGGCGGGGAGAGGGTATGGCTACACCTTC
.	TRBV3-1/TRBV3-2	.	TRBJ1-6	CASSQDPVTNNSPLHF	TGTGCCAGCAGCCAAGACCCGGTTACTAATAATTCACCCCTCCACTTT
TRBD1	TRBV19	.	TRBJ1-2	CASAPTGEYGYTF	TGTGCCAGTGCGCCAACAGGGGAATATGGCTACACCTTC
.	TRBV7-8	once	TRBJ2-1	CASSLEGFSSNEQFF	TGTGCCAGCAGCTTAGAAGGTTTTAGCTCGAATGAGCAGTTCTTC
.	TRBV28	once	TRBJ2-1	CASSFTGRFDNEQFF	TGTGCCAGCAGTTTCACGGGAAGATTTGACAATGAGCAGTTCTTC
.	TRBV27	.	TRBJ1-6	CASSYAARPEYSPLHF	TGTGCCAGCAGTTACGCGGCGAGACCTGAGTATTCACCCCTCCACTTT
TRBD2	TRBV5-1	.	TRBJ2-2	CASSLPIAGGEGRELFF	TGCGCCAGCAGCTTACCCATAGCGGGAGGAGAAGGGCGGGAGCTGTTTTTT
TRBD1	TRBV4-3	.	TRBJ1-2	CASSQDINRGDGYTF	TGCGCCAGCAGCCAAGATATTAACAGGGGTGATGGCTACACCTTC
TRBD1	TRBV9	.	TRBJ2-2	CASSYQGVDTGELFF	TGTGCCAGCAGCTATCAGGGGGTAGACACCGGGGAGCTGTTTTTT
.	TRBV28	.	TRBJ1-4	CASGADRINEKLFF	TGTGCCAGCGGAGCGGACAGAATTAATGAAAAACTGTTTTTT
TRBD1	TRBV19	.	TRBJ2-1	CASSMRGTGSYNEQFF	TGTGCCAGTAGTATGAGGGGGACAGGGAGTTACAATGAGCAGTTCTTC
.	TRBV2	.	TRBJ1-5	CASSEALRAGGQPQHF	TGTGCCAGCAGTGAAGCGCTTCGGGCCGGAGGGCAGCCCCAGCATTTT
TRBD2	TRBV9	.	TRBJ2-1	CASSVEGGGARNEQFF	TGTGCCAGCAGCGTAGAGGGCGGGGGGGCACGCAATGAGCAGTTCTTC
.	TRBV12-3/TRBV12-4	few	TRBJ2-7	CASSPVASYEQYF	TGTGCCAGCAGCCCCGTGGCTAGCTACGAGCAGTACTTC
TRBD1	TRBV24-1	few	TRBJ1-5	CATSDRPRQGYNQPQHF	TGTGCCACCAGTGACCGACCCCGACAGGGATACAATCAGCCCCAGCATTTT
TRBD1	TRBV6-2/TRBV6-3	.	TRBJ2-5	CASSYRRQGGQETQYF	TGTGCCAGCAGTTACCGCCGACAGGGGGGCCAAGAGACCCAGTACTTC
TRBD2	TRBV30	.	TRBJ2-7	CAWRGSGGSYEQYF	TGTGCCTGGAGGGGTAGCGGGGGCTCCTACGAGCAGTACTTC
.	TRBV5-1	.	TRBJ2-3	CASSSGQSTDTQYF	TGCGCCAGCAGCTCGGGACAAAGCACAGATACGCAGTATTTT
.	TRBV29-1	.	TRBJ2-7	CSVHIQGRPTYEQYF	TGCAGCGTCCACATCCAGGGGCGACCTACATACGAGCAGTACTTC
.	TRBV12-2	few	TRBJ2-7	CASRPLQGGYEQYF	TGTGCAAGTCGCCCTTTGCAGGGCGGCTACGAGCAGTACTTC
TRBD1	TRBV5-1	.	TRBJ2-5	CASSFTGQNQETQYF	TGCGCCAGCAGCTTCACGGGACAGAACCAAGAGACCCAGTACTTC
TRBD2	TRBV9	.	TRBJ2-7	CASSPHGAGGNEQYF	TGTGCCAGCAGCCCCCACGGGGCGGGAGGTAACGAGCAGTACTTC
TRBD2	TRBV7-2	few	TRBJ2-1	CASSSAGTSFRNEQFF	TGTGCCAGCAGCTCAGCCGGGACTAGCTTTCGCAATGAGCAGTTCTTC
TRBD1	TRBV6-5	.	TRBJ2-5	CATTRAGGQETQYF	TGTGCCACAACGAGGGCAGGGGGCCAAGAGACCCAGTACTTC
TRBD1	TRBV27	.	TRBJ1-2	CASSSGQVGYTF	TGTGCCAGCAGTTCGGGACAGGTTGGCTACACCTTC
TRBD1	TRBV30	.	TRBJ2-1	CAWSRGQGRENEQFF	TGTGCCTGGAGTCGGGGACAGGGGAGGGAGAATGAGCAGTTCTTC
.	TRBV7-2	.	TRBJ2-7	CASSRRRGTYEQYF	TGTGCCAGCAGCCGCCGACGGGGAACCTACGAGCAGTACTTC
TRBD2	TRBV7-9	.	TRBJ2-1	CASSLRTSGRGDEQFF	TGTGCCAGCAGCTTGAGGACTAGCGGGAGAGGGGATGAGCAGTTCTTC
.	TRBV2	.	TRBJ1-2	CASSLEPGTRYGYTF	TGTGCCAGCAGTCTAGAACCGGGGACACGCTATGGCTACACCTTC
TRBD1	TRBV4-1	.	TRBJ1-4	CASSQVKGARWDEKLFF	TGCGCCAGCAGCCAAGTTAAGGGGGCCCGGTGGGATGAAAAACTGTTTTTT
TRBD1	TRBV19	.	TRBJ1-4	CASSRHGQAATNEKLFF	TGTGCCAGTAGTAGGCACGGACAGGCCGCAACTAATGAAAAACTGTTTTTT
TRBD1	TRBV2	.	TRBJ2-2	CASSEEGNSGTAKTGELFF	TGTGCCAGCAGTGAAGAGGGCAATTCCGGGACAGCTAAAACCGGGGAGCTGTTTTTT
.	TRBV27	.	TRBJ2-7	CASSSTHRGEQYF	TGTGCCAGCAGTTCGACCCACAGAGGGGAGCAGTACTTC
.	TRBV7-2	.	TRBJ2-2	CASNQGGPNDRELFF	TGTGCCAGCAACCAGGGGGGACCGAACGACCGGGAGCTGTTTTTT
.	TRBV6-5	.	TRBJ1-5	CATERGGSNQPQHF	TGTGCCACCGAGAGAGGGGGAAGCAATCAGCCCCAGCATTTT
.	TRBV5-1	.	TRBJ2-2	CASSTTVTGELFF	TGCGCCAGCAGCACGACAGTCACCGGGGAGCTGTTTTTT
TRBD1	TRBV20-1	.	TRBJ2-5	CSASTLDRASKETQYF	TGCAGTGCTAGTACTCTGGACAGGGCATCGAAGGAGACCCAGTACTTC
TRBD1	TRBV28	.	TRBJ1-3	CASGDRDARNTIYF	TGTGCCAGCGGAGACAGGGACGCGAGAAACACCATATATTTT
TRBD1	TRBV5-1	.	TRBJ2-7	CASSFGLDRGSYEQYF	TGCGCCAGCAGCTTCGGCCTGGACAGGGGTTCCTACGAGCAGTACTTC
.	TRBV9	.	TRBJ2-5	CASSFQGGETQYF	TGTGCCAGCAGCTTCCAGGGGGGAGAGACCCAGTACTTC
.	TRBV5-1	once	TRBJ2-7	CASSFSTGGEQYF	TGCGCCAGCAGCTTTTCGACCGGGGGCGAGCAGTACTTC
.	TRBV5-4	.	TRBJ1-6	CATQAGYNSPLHF	TGTGCCACCCAGGCGGGATATAATTCACCCCTCCACTTT
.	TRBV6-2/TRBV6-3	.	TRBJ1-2	CASSLDSDGYTF	TGTGCCAGCAGTCTTGACAGCGATGGCTACACCTTC
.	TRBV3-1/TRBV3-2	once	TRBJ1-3	CASSLIHLSGNTIYF	TGTGCCAGCAGCTTAATACACCTCTCTGGAAACACCATATATTTT
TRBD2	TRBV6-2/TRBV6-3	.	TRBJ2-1	CASSPGASGRASYNEQFF	TGTGCCAGCAGCCCCGGGGCTAGCGGGAGGGCCTCCTACAATGAGCAGTTCTTC
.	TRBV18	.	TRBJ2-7	CASSPGNPYEQYF	TGTGCCAGCTCACCAGGCAATCCCTACGAGCAGTACTTC